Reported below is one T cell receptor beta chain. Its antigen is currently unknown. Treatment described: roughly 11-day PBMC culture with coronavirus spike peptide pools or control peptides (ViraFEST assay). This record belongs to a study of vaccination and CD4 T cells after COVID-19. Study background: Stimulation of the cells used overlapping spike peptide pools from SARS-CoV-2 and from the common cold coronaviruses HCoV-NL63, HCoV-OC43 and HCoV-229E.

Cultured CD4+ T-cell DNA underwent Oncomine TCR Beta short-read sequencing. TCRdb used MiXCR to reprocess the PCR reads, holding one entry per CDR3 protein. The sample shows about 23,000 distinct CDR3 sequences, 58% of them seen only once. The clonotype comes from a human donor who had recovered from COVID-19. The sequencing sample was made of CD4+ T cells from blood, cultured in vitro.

The CDR3 region is CSARRGSNTEAFF. The CDR3 DNA sequence: TGCAGTGCTAGAAGGGGCTCGAACACTGAAGCTTTCTTT. The V gene is TRBV20-1, the J gene TRBJ1-1, with D possibly matching TRBD1 (5 bases). Germline values: CDR1 DFQATT, CDR2 SNEGSKA (reference sequence). CDR3 length: 13 amino acids. The germline V and J ends were trimmed by 2 bases and 1 base, with 8 bases remaining between them.